The table lists the clone carrying this T cell receptor beta chain with many counts. No antigen is known for it. The record originates from a study of identical twins. Study results and caveats: Among out-of-frame alpha sequences shared by twins, low generation probability occurred in excess.

A universal primer binding site was introduced by template switching. The final cDNA contained unique molecular identifiers. Each CDR3 protein is one row after TCRdb ran MiXCR on the 5' RACE reads. Among about 250,000 distinct CDR3 sequences listed, 6% to 8.5% were seen once. Trimming removed 2 bases from V and 6 bases from J, with 23 bases in between. The CDR3 totals 17 residues. Germline V CDR1 and CDR2: SQVTM, ANQGSEA. The sample was also reused in another study, on yellow fever vaccine responses in identical twins.

This chain connects TRBV29-1 to TRBJ2-1; D possibly corresponds to TRBD1 (6 bases). Sequencing was performed on CD8+ T cells sorted from blood. The TCR was taken from a woman in her late teens or twenties in good health. In DNA form, the CDR3 reads TGCAGCGTTGAAAAGTGGACAGCACTCAACGGTTTCAATGAGCAGTTCTTC. It translates to CSVEKWTALNGFNEQFF.